The text below deals with one T cell receptor (beta chain). As yet, its antigen is unknown. This record belongs to a study of T-cell memory formation after mild COVID-19. Study-level points and caveats: Mainly CM and EM harbored the contracting CD4+ clones; mainly EMRA harbored the CD8+ ones.

TCRdb re-called the 5' RACE reads with MiXCR, one entry per CDR3 protein. Among under 300,000 distinct CDR3 sequences listed, more than 8% were seen once. CDR1 SGHRS and CDR2 YFSETQ come from the germline V gene. This CDR3 comprises 15 residues. Between the trimmed V and J ends, which lost 3 bases and 4 bases, there was a span of 14 bases. The sequence derives from a man in his late teens or twenties who had mild COVID-19 (a few samples of this study predate the infection). Cell type and time point are not known. Sequencing used PBMCs or a T cell subset sorted from them (not recorded which). V is TRBV5-1 and J is TRBJ2-1, with a possible D match to TRBD1 (6 bases). The CDR3 here is CASSSGTRIYNEQFF. CDR3 nucleotides: TGCGCCAGCAGCTCCGGGACACGAATTTACAATGAGCAGTTCTTC.